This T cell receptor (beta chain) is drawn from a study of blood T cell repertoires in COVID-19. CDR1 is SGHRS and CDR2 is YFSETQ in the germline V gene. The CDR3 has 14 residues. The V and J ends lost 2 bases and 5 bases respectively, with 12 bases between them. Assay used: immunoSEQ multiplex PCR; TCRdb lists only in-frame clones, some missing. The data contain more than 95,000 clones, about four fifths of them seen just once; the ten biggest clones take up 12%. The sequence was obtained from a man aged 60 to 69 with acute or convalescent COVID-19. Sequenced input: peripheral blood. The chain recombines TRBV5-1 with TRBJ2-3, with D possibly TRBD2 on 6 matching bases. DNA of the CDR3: TGCGCCAGCAGCTTATCGGGAGAGGTAGATACGCAGTATTTT. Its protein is CASSLSGEVDTQYF.